These 19 T cell receptor beta chains came from one sample sequenced in a study of metastatic and nonmetastatic thyroid tumors (TCRdb year 2020). The library relied on PCR. TCRdb records Illumina HiSeq 4000 as the sequencer. TCRdb handled the public reads itself, with Q25 trimming in fastp and clone calling in MiXCR, and kept productive beta chains. For this sample the table gives about 8,100 clones, of which 44% were detected only once. The ten top clones hold approximately 33% of the sample. No treatment had been received by any patient before thyroid surgery. The specimen sequenced was tumor tissue. Receptor source: a male donor with papillary thyroid cancer or a benign thyroid nodule (not recorded which). Some clones in this sample may be carry-over from other donors' samples.

This clone was observed a few times. This sample also contains other DNA sequences that code for the same CDR3. This chain links TRBV28 with TRBJ2-7; TRBD1 matches 7 bases. J gave up 5 bases and V 8 bases, and 12 bases lay outside the gene matches. Germline loops: CDR1 MDHEN, CDR2 SYDVKM. This CDR3 comprises 14 residues. The chain's CDR3 is CASLMRGPGDEQYF. In nucleotides, the CDR3 is TGTGCCAGCCTCATGAGGGGGCCGGGTGACGAGCAGTACTTC.

The table lists this clone with a few counts. CDR3 loop: CASRNSGNSYEQYF. The CDR3 DNA sequence: TGTGCCAGCAGAAACAGCGGTAACTCCTACGAGCAGTACTTC. The chain joins TRBV6-1 to TRBJ2-7; the D gene is possibly TRBD2 (5 bases). V was trimmed by 6 bases and J by 0 bases, leaving 12 bases between them. The length of the CDR3 is 14 residues. Germline V CDR1 and CDR2: MNHNS, SASEGT.

This chain links TRBV24-1 with TRBJ2-2, with D perhaps TRBD2 (6 bases). V lost 2 bases to trimming and J lost 8 bases, with 14 bases between them. The CDR3 contains 15 residues. In germline, CDR1 is KGHDR, CDR2 SFDVKD. The CDR3 DNA sequence: TGTGCCACCAGTGATTCCCGGAGGGTCCTAGGGGAGCTGTTTTTT. Its protein product is CATSDSRRVLGELFF.

Judged by abundance, this clone is medium-sized (0.01 to 0.1%). The V gene is TRBV30, the J gene TRBJ1-2; 10 nucleotides align to TRBD1. Losses at the gene ends were 5 bases for V and 7 bases for J; bases not matched to a gene: 1. The CDR3 length is 11 residues. The V gene's germline CDR1 is GTSNPN and CDR2 SVGIG (reference sequence). CDR3 loop: CAWGTGVGYTF. The CDR3 bases are TGTGCCTGGGGGACAGGGGTTGGCTACACCTTC.

The rearrangement links TRBV27 to TRBJ1-6; TRBD1 might be the D (6 bases). From germline, CDR1 is MNHEY and CDR2 SMNVEV (reference sequence). V lost 6 bases and J 10 bases, leaving 16 bases between the germline ends. There are 14 residues in the CDR3. CDR3 region: CASSGTRLGSPLHF. CDR3 bases: TGTGCCAGCAGCGGGACACGGTTGGGGTCACCCCTCCACTTT.

CDR3 residues: CSARDIYGYTF. The CDR3 coding sequence is TGCAGTGCTAGGGACATCTATGGCTACACCTTC. This chain uses TRBV20-1 with TRBJ1-2; TRBD1 is a possible D gene (5 bases). This CDR3 is 11 amino acids long. CDR1 is DFQATT and CDR2 is SNEGSKA in the germline V gene (reference sequence). Trimming shortened V by 3 bases and J by 4 bases, and 6 bases separated the two germline ends.

This chain uses TRBV12-3 or TRBV12-4 with TRBJ2-7, with D possibly matching TRBD2 (5 bases). V shed 8 bases and J shed 7 bases, with 15 bases lying between them. The CDR3 sequence is 12 residues long. CDR3 nucleotides: TGTGCCAGCTCAAGGGATTCGGGGGAGCAGTACTTC. It yields the protein CASSRDSGEQYF.

This clone is judged medium-sized (0.01 to 0.1%). The chain combines TRBV14 with TRBJ2-5, with D possibly TRBD2 on 6 matching bases. The V gene lost 3 bases and the J gene lost 5 bases, with 13 bases spanning the gap. Germline lookup yields CDR1 SGHDN and CDR2 FVKESK. The CDR3 is 14 amino acids. For the CDR3, the DNA is TGTGCCAGCAGCCAGCATGGAGGGGTTGAGACCCAGTACTTC. Residues: CASSQHGGVETQYF.

The chain joins TRBV20-1 to TRBJ1-1; D uncertain. The CDR3 is 12 residues long. V was clipped by 7 bases and J by 6 bases, with 15 bases between them. Germline loops: CDR1 DFQATT, CDR2 SNEGSKA (reference sequence). The CDR3 nucleotides are TGCAGTGTTCCATCCTCGGGCCCTGAAGCTTTCTTT. Translating gives CSVPSSGPEAFF.

By its share, this clone is medium-sized. This CDR3 is CASSTVGRSSYNEQFF. For the CDR3, the DNA is TGTGCCAGCAGCACCGTGGGGAGGAGCTCCTACAATGAGCAGTTCTTC. The V gene is TRBV5-4, the J gene TRBJ2-1; perhaps TRBD2 as D (6 bases). The length of the CDR3 is 16 residues. CDR1 SGHNT and CDR2 YYREEE come from the germline V gene (reference sequence). Trimming pared 4 bases from V and 0 bases from J, leaving 14 bases between.

This clone is categorized as medium-sized. The V gene is TRBV4-3, the J gene TRBJ1-6; 7 bases are a match to TRBD1. CDR3 length: 17 amino acids. V shed 1 base, J shed 4 bases, and the junction held 7 bases outside the gene matches. Germline V CDR1 and CDR2: LGHNA, YSLEER. CDR3 sequence (DNA): TGCGCCAGCAGCCAAGCCGGGACAGAGTTTTATAATTCACCCCTCCACTTT. Its protein product is CASSQAGTEFYNSPLHF.

The CDR3 DNA follows: TGCAGTGCTAGTGTGGGACTAGGTTTCGACGAGCAGTACTTC. It encodes CSASVGLGFDEQYF. The J gene is TRBJ2-7, the V gene TRBV20-1; 8 bases line up with TRBD2. Per germline, CDR1 DFQATT and CDR2 SNEGSKA (reference sequence). The V segment lost 3 bases and the J segment 5 bases; nucleotides outside the gene matches: 9. This CDR3 is 14 amino acids long.

This chain links TRBV20-1 with TRBJ2-1, with D perhaps TRBD2 (7 bases). The CDR3 spans 14 residues. Trimming removed 3 bases from V and 4 bases from J, with 13 bases in between. Germline CDR1 and CDR2: DFQATT and SNEGSKA (reference sequence). The CDR3, as DNA: TGCAGTGCTAGGGGGGCGGGGGATTACAATGAGCAGTTCTTC. The encoded protein is CSARGAGDYNEQFF.

This clone was counted between two and nine times. This sequence joins TRBV15 and TRBJ1-5; 9 nucleotides match TRBD1. CDR1 LNHNV and CDR2 YYDKDF come from the germline V gene (reference sequence). This CDR3 region has 15 residues. The V gene end was trimmed by 5 bases and the J gene end by 7 bases; junction bases not matched to a gene: 9. The CDR3 loop reads CATSLSPGTGQPQHF. In DNA form, the CDR3 reads TGTGCCACCAGCTTGAGCCCAGGGACAGGGCAGCCCCAGCATTTT. The complete variable domain, with remaining parts taken from reference TRBV15 and TRBJ1-5, reads DAMVIQNPRYQVTQFGKPVTLSCSQTLNHNVMYWYQQKSSQAPKLLFHYYDKDFNNEADTPDNFQSRRPNTSFCFLDIRSPGLGDTAMYLCATSLSPGTGQPQHFGDGTRLSIL.

J is TRBJ2-7 and V is TRBV11-2; 8 positions match TRBD1. The CDR3 extends over 14 amino acids. Unmatched junction bases numbered 8, after V lost 6 bases and J lost 4 bases. CDR1 is SGHAT, CDR2 FQNNGV, per germline. This CDR3 reads CASSYTRQGYEQYF. DNA for the CDR3: TGTGCCAGCAGTTATACGAGACAGGGGTACGAGCAGTACTTC.

The chain couples TRBV4-2 to TRBJ2-6; 9 bases map to TRBD2. This CDR3 contains 18 residues. The germline V gene encodes CDR1 LGHNA and CDR2 YNFKEQ. V lost 0 bases, J lost 0 bases, and 3 bases stayed unmatched. DNA for the CDR3: TGTGCCAGCAGCCAAGATAGCGGGAGCCCCTCTGGGGCCAACGTCCTGACTTTC. Its translation: CASSQDSGSPSGANVLTF.

This chain links TRBV9 with TRBJ2-1, with a possible D match to TRBD2 (5 bases). CDR1 SGDLS and CDR2 YYNGEE come from the germline V gene. Trimming cost V 0 bases and J 8 bases, with 9 bases left between them. The CDR3 totals 13 residues. The CDR3 sequence is CASSVDYGDEQFF. CDR3 DNA: TGTGCCAGCAGCGTAGATTACGGGGATGAGCAGTTCTTC.

The V call is TRBV20-1, the J call TRBJ1-3; no clear D gene. Germline lookup yields CDR1 DFQATT and CDR2 SNEGSKA (reference sequence). The CDR3 loop spans 13 amino acids. Trimming pared 0 bases from V and 6 bases from J, leaving 9 bases between. CDR3 loop: CSARDLGPNTIYF. As DNA, the CDR3 is TGCAGTGCTAGAGATCTCGGGCCAAACACCATATATTTT.

V is TRBV11-2 and J is TRBJ2-7; no clear D gene. The V gene's germline CDR1 is SGHAT and CDR2 FQNNGV. V shed 5 bases and J shed 2 bases, with 10 bases lying between them. The CDR3 consists of 13 residues. For the CDR3, the DNA is TGTGCCAGCAGCCTCCCAATGACCTACGAGCAGTACTTC. Encoded protein: CASSLPMTYEQYF.